This T cell receptor (beta chain) was sequenced in a study of T cell changes during pregnancy in multiple sclerosis (dated by TCRdb to the late 2010s). In terms of the full investigation: The study examined how the T cell repertoire changed over the course of pregnancy in women with multiple sclerosis.

The CDR3, from cysteine to phenylalanine, totals 16 residues. The only DNA kept is the CDR3, 48 bases in frame from the first base. The germline V and J ends show losses of 5 bases and 8 bases respectively, and no gene match explains 12 bases of the junction. CDR1 and CDR2 are read off the germline V gene (reference sequence) as MNHEY and SMNVEV. Library construction relied on the immunoSEQ multiplex PCR assay. TCRdb took over this immuneACCESS table, retaining in-frame rearrangements with V and J assigned. Such tables are incomplete; in checked studies, under half of the missing clones stem from an unresolved V gene, and the remainder is unexplained. The sample includes tens of thousands of clones, with around 90% observed a single time. The ten most abundant clones make up about 1.5% of the sample. This clone occurred a few times. Its recognized antigen is unknown. No clone much larger than this one lies a single base away; base qualities are absent.

Sequences were derived from peripheral blood, sampled in the first trimester of pregnancy. The sequence came from a female donor in good health, enrolled as a control in a pregnancy study. The chain joins TRBV27 to TRBJ2-1; TRBD1 fits 10 bases in the junction. The CDR3 here reads CASSIPTGTGDHEQFF. The DNA is as follows: TGTGCCAGCAGTATTCCAACCGGGACAGGGGACCATGAGCAGTTCTTC.